Listed below are T cell receptor beta chains from one sample, sequenced in a study of cytomegalovirus exposure and HLA in healthy donors. Generated by immunoSEQ multiplex PCR, the TCRdb table keeps only in-frame clones and is missing some. This sample has tens of thousands of clones, with around 75% found just once. Sequencing input: PBMCs. The origin of the receptors is a man aged 50 to 60 in good health and CMV-seropositive. Both conserved end residues are part of each CDR3. The order of the fields is V gene, clone size, D gene, J gene, CDR3 DNA, CDR3 protein. A D gene is named only where the DNA matches it firmly. Clone sizes are given selectively: once, few, many, or a class where the clone is expanded.

TRBV6-1,.,.,TRBJ1-2,TGTGCCAGCAGTCGGGGCGGGATTCCCTATGGCTACACCTTC,CASSRGGIPYGYTF
TRBV7-9,.,.,TRBJ2-7,TGTGCCAGCAGCTTATCGGTCAGGGCCTACGAGCAGTACTTC,CASSLSVRAYEQYF
TRBV5-6,.,TRBD2,TRBJ2-7,TGTGCCAGCAGCTTGGAAACAGCGGGAGCCCACGAGCAGTACTTC,CASSLETAGAHEQYF
TRBV28,few,TRBD1,TRBJ1-2,TGTGCCAGCAGACCTGCCGGGACAGATCTTTTAGGCTACACCTTC,CASRPAGTDLLGYTF
TRBV5-6,.,.,TRBJ2-5,TGTGCCAGCAGCTTACTGGAGACCCAGTACTTC,CASSLLETQYF
TRBV28,.,TRBD2,TRBJ2-7,TGTGCCAGCAGTTTAGTCTCTAGCGGGAGACGAACCGAGCAGTACTTC,CASSLVSSGRRTEQYF
TRBV5-4,.,.,TRBJ1-2,TGTGCCAGCAGCCCCCCGCCGGCAGGCTATGGCTACACCTTC,CASSPPPAGYGYTF
TRBV6-1,.,TRBD2,TRBJ2-7,TGTGCCAGCAGTGAAGCAGCGGGAGGATTTCTCGAGCAGTACTTC,CASSEAAGGFLEQYF
TRBV6-5,.,TRBD2,TRBJ2-7,TGTGCCAGCACCAGACTAGCGGGCGCTGCCTACGAGCAGTACTTC,CASTRLAGAAYEQYF
TRBV27,.,.,TRBJ1-1,TGTGCCAGCAGTCGTTGGACAGCGAACACTGAAGCTCTCTTT,CASSRWTANTEALF
TRBV4-2,.,TRBD2,TRBJ2-3,TGTGCCAGCAGCCAGGGGACTATCACAGATACGCAGTATTTT,CASSQGTITDTQYF
TRBV28,.,.,TRBJ2-7,TGTGCCAGCAGTTACGACGGGAGCTCCTACGAGCAGTACTTC,CASSYDGSSYEQYF
TRBV7-2,.,TRBD1,TRBJ1-2,TGTGCCAGCAGCCCATCTCTGGGGGGGACAGGGGGAATTTCGCAGGGCTACACCTTC,CASSPSLGGTGGISQGYTF
TRBV19,.,TRBD2,TRBJ2-7,TGTGCCAGTAAGGAGACTAGCGGGATAAGCGAGCAGTACTTC,CASKETSGISEQYF
TRBV27,.,.,TRBJ2-7,TGTGCCGGCAGTCCTCTATCACGGTCCTACGAGCAGTACTTC,CAGSPLSRSYEQYF
TRBV4-3,.,.,TRBJ1-2,TGCGCCAGCAGCCAAGAGGGACATATGAACTATGGCTACACCTTC,CASSQEGHMNYGYTF
TRBV29-1,.,TRBD1,TRBJ2-1,TGCAGCGTTACGGACAGGGGGCTGAGTGAGCAGTTCTTC,CSVTDRGLSEQFF
TRBV7-2,.,.,TRBJ1-2,TGTGCCAGCAGCTTTTATGGAGTTTTTGACTATGGCTACACCTTC,CASSFYGVFDYGYTF
TRBV6-5,.,.,TRBJ1-1,TGTGCCAGCAGTTACTGGAGGGACACTGAAGCTTTCTTT,CASSYWRDTEAFF
TRBV7-8,.,.,TRBJ1-2,TGTGCCAGCAGCTCAAGGGCGGGGAAGGGCTACACCTTC,CASSSRAGKGYTF
TRBV30,.,.,TRBJ2-7,TGTGCCTGCAATGCCAGGGGGGACTTTAGCTCCTACGAGCAGTACTTC,CACNARGDFSSYEQYF
TRBV5-1,.,.,TRBJ1-1,TGCGCCAGCAGCGTAAGGACAGCCATGAACACTGAAGCTTTCTTT,CASSVRTAMNTEAFF
TRBV5-1,.,.,TRBJ2-3,TGCGCCAGCAGCACAAAAGGGGAGGCGTACACAGATACGCAGTATTTT,CASSTKGEAYTDTQYF
TRBV11-3,.,TRBD2,TRBJ2-1,TGTGCCAGCAGCTCTAGCGGGAGGGCTTGGGATGAGCAGTTCTTC,CASSSSGRAWDEQFF
TRBV11-2,.,TRBD2,TRBJ2-1,TGTGCCAGCATCTGGACTAGCGGGAGTTGGGATGAGCAGTTCTTC,CASIWTSGSWDEQFF
TRBV2,few,.,TRBJ2-3,TGTGCCAGCAGTGAAACGCGGAGCACAGATACGCAGTATTTT,CASSETRSTDTQYF
TRBV4-1,few,.,TRBJ2-7,TGCGCCAGCAGCCAATCACCACAGGGATCGGACGAGCAGTACTTC,CASSQSPQGSDEQYF
TRBV6-1,few,TRBD1,TRBJ2-7,TGTGCCAGCAGTGAAGCGACAGGGGGCATCGAGCAGTACTTC,CASSEATGGIEQYF
TRBV12-5,.,.,TRBJ1-5,TGTGCTAGCGCCCCGGGGGGTTACAATCAGCCCCAGCATTTT,CASAPGGYNQPQHF
TRBV6-6,.,.,TRBJ1-5,TGTGCCAGCAGCTATCCAGGGGTAGAGGATCAGCCCCAGCATTTT,CASSYPGVEDQPQHF
TRBV6-5,.,TRBD1,TRBJ1-3,TGTGCCAGCAGGCGACAGGGTTTTGGAAACACCATATATTTT,CASRRQGFGNTIYF
TRBV19,.,TRBD2,TRBJ2-5,TGTGCCAGTACAGCGGGGGGAGAGACCCAGTACTTC,CASTAGGETQYF
TRBV6-5,.,.,TRBJ1-5,TGTGCCAGCCTGGGACACTCCAATCAGCCCCAGCATTTT,CASLGHSNQPQHF
TRBV13,few,TRBD2,TRBJ2-3,TGTGCCAGCAGCTTCGGGACTAGCGGGAGAGGGTCCACAGATACGCAGTATTTT,CASSFGTSGRGSTDTQYF
TRBV23-1,.,.,TRBJ2-7,TGCGCCAGTATTGACGAGACAGGTTATTTCCCCGAGCAGTACTTC,CASIDETGYFPEQYF
TRBV7-6,once,TRBD2,TRBJ2-3,TGTGCCAGCAGCTTAGTTGGTAGCGGGAGGAACCCTAGCACAGATACGCAGTATTTT,CASSLVGSGRNPSTDTQYF
TRBV5-6,.,TRBD1,TRBJ2-3,TGTGCCAGCAGCTTTTGGACAGGGTACACAGATACGCAGTATTTT,CASSFWTGYTDTQYF
TRBV30,.,.,TRBJ2-7,TGTGCCTGGAGTGCCCTTGCGGTAGTAGACGAGCAGTACTTC,CAWSALAVVDEQYF
TRBV30,.,TRBD1,TRBJ2-7,TGTGCCTGGAGTCCGCGCCTCGGGACAGGGGTCGAGCAGTACTTC,CAWSPRLGTGVEQYF
TRBV6-6,.,TRBD1,TRBJ2-7,TGTGCCAGCAGTTACTCGTCGACAGGGAACTACGAGCAGTACTTC,CASSYSSTGNYEQYF
TRBV6-5,.,.,TRBJ1-1,TGTGCCAGCAGCCCTGGGCTAGGCGGGGACGCTTTCTTT,CASSPGLGGDAFF
TRBV19,.,.,TRBJ1-5,TGTGCCAGTAGTATAGGAGGGGGAAGCAATCAGCCCCAGCATTTT,CASSIGGGSNQPQHF
TRBV7-9,.,TRBD2,TRBJ2-2,TGTTCCAGCAGGACAAGACTAGCGGGAGACACCGGGGAGCTGTTTTTT,CSSRTRLAGDTGELFF
TRBV5-5,.,.,TRBJ2-7,TGTGCCAGAAGTCCCGAGGAACAGGGAGGGTACGAGCAGTACTTC,CARSPEEQGGYEQYF
TRBV7-9,few,.,TRBJ1-4,TGTGCCAGCAGCTTAAGCGGAACTGCGGGTGTAAAACTGTTTTTT,CASSLSGTAGVKLFF